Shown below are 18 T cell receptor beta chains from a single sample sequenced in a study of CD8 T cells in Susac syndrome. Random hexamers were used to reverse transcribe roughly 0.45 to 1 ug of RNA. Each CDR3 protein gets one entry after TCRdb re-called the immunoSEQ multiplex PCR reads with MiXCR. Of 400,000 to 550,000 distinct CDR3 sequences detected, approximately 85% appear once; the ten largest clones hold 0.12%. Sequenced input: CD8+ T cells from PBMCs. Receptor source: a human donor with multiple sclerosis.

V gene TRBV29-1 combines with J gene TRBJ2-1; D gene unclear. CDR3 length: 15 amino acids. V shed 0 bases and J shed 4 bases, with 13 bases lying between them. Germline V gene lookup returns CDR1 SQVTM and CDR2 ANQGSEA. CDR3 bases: TGCAGCGTTGAAGATGCCAGTCATGATTACAATGAGCAGTTCTTC. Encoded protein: CSVEDASHDYNEQFF.

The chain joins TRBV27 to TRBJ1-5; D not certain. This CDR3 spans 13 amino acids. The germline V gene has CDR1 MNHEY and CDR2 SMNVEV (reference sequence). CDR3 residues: CATRGLGGQPQHF. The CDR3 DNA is TGTGCAACCCGAGGATTGGGAGGTCAGCCCCAGCATTTT.

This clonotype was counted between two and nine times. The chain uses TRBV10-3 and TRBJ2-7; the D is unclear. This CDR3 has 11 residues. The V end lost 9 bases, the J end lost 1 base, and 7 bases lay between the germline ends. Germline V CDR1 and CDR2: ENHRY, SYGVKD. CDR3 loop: CAISTSYEQYF. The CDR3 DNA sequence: TGTGCCATTTCAACTTCCTACGAGCAGTACTTC.

The CDR3 DNA follows: TGTGCCAGCAGCTTGGGGTTGGGGGCTGAAGCTTTCTTT. Encoded protein: CASSLGLGAEAFF. The V call is TRBV5-5, the J call TRBJ1-1; D is possibly TRBD1 (5 bases). V was trimmed by 0 bases and J by 6 bases, leaving 9 bases between them. CDR1 SGHKS and CDR2 YYEKEE come from the germline V gene (reference sequence). The CDR3 consists of 13 residues. Complete variable domain (other parts from reference TRBV5-5 and TRBJ1-1): DAGVTQSPTHLIKTRGQQVTLRCSPISGHKSVSWYQQVLGQGPQFIFQYYEKEERGRGNFPDRFSARQFPNYSSELNVNALLLGDSALYLCASSLGLGAEAFFGQGTRLTVV.

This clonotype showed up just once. The CDR3 DNA reads as TGCGCCAGCAGCCATCTGGAAGGGCCAGAAGCTTTCTTT. It specifies CASSHLEGPEAFF. V is TRBV4-1 and J is TRBJ1-1; the D is unclear. This CDR3 is 13 amino acids long. CDR1 and CDR2 (germline): MGHRA, YSYEKL. The V end lost 3 bases, the J end lost 8 bases, and 13 bases lay between the germline ends.

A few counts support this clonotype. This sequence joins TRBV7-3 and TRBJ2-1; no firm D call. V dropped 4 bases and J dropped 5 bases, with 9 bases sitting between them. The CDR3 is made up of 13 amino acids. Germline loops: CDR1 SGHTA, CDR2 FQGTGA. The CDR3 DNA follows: TGTGCCAGCAGCTCGGACGTAAACAATGAGCAGTTCTTC. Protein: CASSSDVNNEQFF. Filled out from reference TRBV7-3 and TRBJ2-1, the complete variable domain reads GAGVSQTPSNKVTEKGKYVELRCDPISGHTALYWYRQSLGQGPEFLIYFQGTGAADDSGLPNDRFFAVRPEGSVSTLKIQRTERGDSAVYLCASSSDVNNEQFFGPGTRLTVL.

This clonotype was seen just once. As DNA, the CDR3 is TGTGCCATCAGTCCTTTGTCGTTCCGCGGGATTATCGACAATGAGCAGTTCTTC. Its protein is CAISPLSFRGIIDNEQFF. This chain uses TRBV10-3 with TRBJ2-1, with a possible D match to TRBD2 (6 bases). V dropped 5 bases and J dropped 5 bases, with 25 bases sitting between them. Germline CDR1 reads ENHRY; CDR2 reads SYGVKD. The CDR3 is 18 residues long.

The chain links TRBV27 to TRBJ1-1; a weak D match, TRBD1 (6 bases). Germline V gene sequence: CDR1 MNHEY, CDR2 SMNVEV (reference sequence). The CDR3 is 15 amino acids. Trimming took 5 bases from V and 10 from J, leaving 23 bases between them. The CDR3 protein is CASSPGVGGGPRAFF. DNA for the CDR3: TGTGCCAGCAGTCCCGGGGTGGGAGGGGGTCCCCGAGCTTTCTTT.

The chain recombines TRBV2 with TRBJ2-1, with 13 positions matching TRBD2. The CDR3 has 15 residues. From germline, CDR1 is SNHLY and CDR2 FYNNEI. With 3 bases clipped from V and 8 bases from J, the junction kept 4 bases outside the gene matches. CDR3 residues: CASSEGLAGMYEQFF. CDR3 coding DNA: TGTGCCAGCAGTGAGGGACTAGCGGGAATGTATGAGCAGTTCTTC.

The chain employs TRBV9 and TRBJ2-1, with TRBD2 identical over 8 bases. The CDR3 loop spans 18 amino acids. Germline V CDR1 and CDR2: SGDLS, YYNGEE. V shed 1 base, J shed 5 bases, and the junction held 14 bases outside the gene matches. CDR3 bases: TGTGCCAGCAGCGTACCCAGCGGGAGATCCGATCTGGACAATGAGCAGTTCTTC. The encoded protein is CASSVPSGRSDLDNEQFF.

This CDR3 reads CASSPQTGEDEQFF. CDR3 DNA sequence: TGCGCCAGCAGCCCCCAGACAGGGGAGGATGAGCAGTTCTTC. The chain links TRBV4-1 to TRBJ2-1; 8 positions agree with TRBD1. Germline CDR1 reads MGHRA; CDR2 reads YSYEKL. Trimming removed 4 bases from V and 8 bases from J; junction bases left unmatched: 7. The CDR3 has 14 residues.

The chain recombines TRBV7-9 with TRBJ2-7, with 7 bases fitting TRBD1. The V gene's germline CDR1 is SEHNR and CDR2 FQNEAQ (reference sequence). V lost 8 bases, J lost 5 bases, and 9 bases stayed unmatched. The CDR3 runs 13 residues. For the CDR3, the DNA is TGTGCCAGCGGGGAGAGGGGGCCAAACGAGCAGTACTTC. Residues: CASGERGPNEQYF.

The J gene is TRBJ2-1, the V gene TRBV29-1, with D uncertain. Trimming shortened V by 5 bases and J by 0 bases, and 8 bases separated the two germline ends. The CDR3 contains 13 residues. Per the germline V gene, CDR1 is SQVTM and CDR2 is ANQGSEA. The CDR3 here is CSVHTPSYNEQFF. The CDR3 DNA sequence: TGCAGCGTTCACACCCCCTCCTACAATGAGCAGTTCTTC.

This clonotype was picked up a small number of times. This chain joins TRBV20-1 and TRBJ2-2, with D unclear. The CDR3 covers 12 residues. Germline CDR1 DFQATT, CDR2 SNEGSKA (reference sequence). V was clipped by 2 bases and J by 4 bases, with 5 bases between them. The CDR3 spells CSARIGTGELFF. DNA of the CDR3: TGCAGTGCTAGAATAGGCACCGGGGAGCTGTTTTTT.

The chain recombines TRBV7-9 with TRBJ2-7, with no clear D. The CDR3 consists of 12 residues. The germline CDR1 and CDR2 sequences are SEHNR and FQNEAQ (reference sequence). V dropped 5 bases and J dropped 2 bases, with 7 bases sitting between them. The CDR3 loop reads CASSPVTYEQYF. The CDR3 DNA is TGTGCCAGCAGCCCTGTTACCTACGAGCAGTACTTC.

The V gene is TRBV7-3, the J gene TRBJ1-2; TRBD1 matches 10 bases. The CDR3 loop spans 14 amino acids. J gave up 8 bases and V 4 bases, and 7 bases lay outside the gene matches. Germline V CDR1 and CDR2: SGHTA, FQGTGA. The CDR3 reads CASSSTGTGEGYTF. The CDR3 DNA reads TGTGCCAGCAGCTCAACCGGGACAGGGGAAGGCTACACCTTC. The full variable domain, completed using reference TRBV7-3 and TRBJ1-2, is GAGVSQTPSNKVTEKGKYVELRCDPISGHTALYWYRQSLGQGPEFLIYFQGTGAADDSGLPNDRFFAVRPEGSVSTLKIQRTERGDSAVYLCASSSTGTGEGYTFGSGTRLTVV.

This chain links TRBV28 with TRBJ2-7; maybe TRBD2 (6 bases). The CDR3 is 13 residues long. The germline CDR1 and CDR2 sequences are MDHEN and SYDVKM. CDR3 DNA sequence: TGTGCTTCGGGGGTTTCTTCTACCTACGAGCAGTACTTC. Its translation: CASGVSSTYEQYF.

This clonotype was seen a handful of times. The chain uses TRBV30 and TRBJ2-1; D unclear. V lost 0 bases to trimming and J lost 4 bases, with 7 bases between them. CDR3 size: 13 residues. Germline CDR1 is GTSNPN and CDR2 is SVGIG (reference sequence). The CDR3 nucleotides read TGTGCCTGGAGTGTGGTAATGTACAATGAGCAGTTCTTC. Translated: CAWSVVMYNEQFF.